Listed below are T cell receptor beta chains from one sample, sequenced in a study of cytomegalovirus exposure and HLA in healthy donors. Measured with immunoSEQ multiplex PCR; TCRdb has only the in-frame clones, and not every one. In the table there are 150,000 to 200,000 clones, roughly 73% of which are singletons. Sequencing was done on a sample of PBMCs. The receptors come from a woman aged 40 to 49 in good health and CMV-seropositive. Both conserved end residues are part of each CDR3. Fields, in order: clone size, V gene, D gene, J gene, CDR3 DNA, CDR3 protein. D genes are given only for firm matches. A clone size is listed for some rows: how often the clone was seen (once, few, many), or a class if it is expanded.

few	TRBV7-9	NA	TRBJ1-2	TGTGCCAGCTCCGGGTGGGGGGGACCCGAGCACACCTTC	CASSGWGGPEHTF
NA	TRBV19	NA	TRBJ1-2	TGTGCCAGTAGTATGGGTCAGCGGGATGGCTACACCTTC	CASSMGQRDGYTF
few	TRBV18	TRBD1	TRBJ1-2	TGTGCCAGCTCACAGGCGACAGGGGAAATCGATGGCTACACCTTC	CASSQATGEIDGYTF
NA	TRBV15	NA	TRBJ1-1	TGTGCCACCAGCAGCCCTAATAGAGGTGGGGCGAGCACTGAAGCTTTCTTT	CATSSPNRGGASTEAFF
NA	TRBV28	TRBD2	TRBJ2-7	TGTGCCAGCAGTTTAGGGACTAGCGGTTCCTACGAGCAGTACTTC	CASSLGTSGSYEQYF
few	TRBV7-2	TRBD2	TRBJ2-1	TGTGCCAGCAGAAGGACTAGTGCCAATGAGCAGTTCTTC	CASRRTSANEQFF
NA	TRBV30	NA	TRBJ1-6	TGTGCCTGGAGTGTCCAGGGGAATTCACCCCTCCACTTT	CAWSVQGNSPLHF
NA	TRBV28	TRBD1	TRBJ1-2	TGTGCCAGCACCGCCGGACAGGACTATGGCTACACCTTC	CASTAGQDYGYTF
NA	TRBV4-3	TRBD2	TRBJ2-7	TGCGCCAGCAGCCAAGATCTCTACGCGGGAGGCTACGAGCAGTACTTC	CASSQDLYAGGYEQYF
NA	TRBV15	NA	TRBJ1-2	TGTGCCACCAGCAGAGATTTGGGTTTTTCAGGAGGCTACACCTTC	CATSRDLGFSGGYTF
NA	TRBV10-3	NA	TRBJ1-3	TGTGCCATCAGTGATAAAGGGGCTGGAAACACCATATATTTT	CAISDKGAGNTIYF
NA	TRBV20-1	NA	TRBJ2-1	TGCAGTGCTAGCGGCTACAATGAGCAGTTCTTC	CSASGYNEQFF
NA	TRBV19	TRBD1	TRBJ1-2	TGTGCCAGTAGTATAGATCTGGGACAGCTTAACTATGGCTACACCTTC	CASSIDLGQLNYGYTF
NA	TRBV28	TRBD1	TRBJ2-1	TGTGCCAGCATAGGACAGGGGGCGCAGTATGAGCAGTTCTTC	CASIGQGAQYEQFF
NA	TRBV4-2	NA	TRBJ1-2	TGTGCCAGCAGCCAAGATGGGTCACCCCAGGGCTATGGCTACACCTTC	CASSQDGSPQGYGYTF
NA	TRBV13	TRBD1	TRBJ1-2	TGTGCCAGCAGCTTTGGGGACAGGGAAGGCTATGGCTACACCTTC	CASSFGDREGYGYTF
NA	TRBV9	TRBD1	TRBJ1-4	TGTGCCAGCAGTCGGGACAGGGCTGGTGAAAAACTGTTTTTT	CASSRDRAGEKLFF
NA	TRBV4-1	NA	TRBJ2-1	TGCGCCAGCAGCCAATCGGGACTTAGTCATTTCTACAATGAGCAGTTCTTC	CASSQSGLSHFYNEQFF
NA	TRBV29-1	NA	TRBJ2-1	TGCAGCGTAGCAGGGTTAGGGTACTACAATGAGCAGTTCTTC	CSVAGLGYYNEQFF
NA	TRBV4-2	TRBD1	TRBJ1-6	TGTGCCAGCAGCCAAGATCCGACAGGGGCAAATTCACCCCTCCACTTT	CASSQDPTGANSPLHF
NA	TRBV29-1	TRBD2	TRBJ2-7	TGCAGCGTGACCGGACTAGCGGGGACCTACGAGCAGTACTTC	CSVTGLAGTYEQYF
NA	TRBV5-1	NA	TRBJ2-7	TGCGCCAGCAGCAGCCTTAACGCCAATGAGCAGTACTTC	CASSSLNANEQYF
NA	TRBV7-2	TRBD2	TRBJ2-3	TGTGCCAGCAGCCGAAGGACTAGCGGGGGCGGAGGAGATACGCAGTATTTT	CASSRRTSGGGGDTQYF
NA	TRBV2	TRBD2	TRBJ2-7	TGTGCCAGCAGAGAGGGACTAGCGGGGGACTACGAGCAGTACTTC	CASREGLAGDYEQYF
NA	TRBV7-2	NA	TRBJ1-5	TGTGCCAGCAGCTTAGGAGCGGGCTTAAGCAATCAGCCCCAGCATTTT	CASSLGAGLSNQPQHF
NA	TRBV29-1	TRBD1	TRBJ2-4	TGCAGCGTTCGACAGGGGGACAGGGGCAAAAACATTCAGTACTTC	CSVRQGDRGKNIQYF
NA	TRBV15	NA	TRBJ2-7	TGTGCCACCAGCGAGCGGGCTGATGGGCCCTACGAGCAGTACTTC	CATSERADGPYEQYF
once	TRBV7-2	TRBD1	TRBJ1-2	TGTGCCAGCAGCTCCGTTAGGGGGACAGGGGTTGGCTACACCTTC	CASSSVRGTGVGYTF
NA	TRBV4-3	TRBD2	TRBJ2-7	TGCGCCAGCAGCCAAGATATAGCGGGGAGCTCCTACGAGCAGTACTTC	CASSQDIAGSSYEQYF
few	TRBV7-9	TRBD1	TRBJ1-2	TGTGCCAGCAGCTTACGGCCAGGGGGAAGGAACTATGGCTACACCTTC	CASSLRPGGRNYGYTF
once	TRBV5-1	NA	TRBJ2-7	TGCGCCAGCAGCTTGACGGGCAGGGCTATCTCCTACGAGCAGTACTTC	CASSLTGRAISYEQYF
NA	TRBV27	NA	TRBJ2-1	TGTGCCAGCAGTGCACCGCCCCTTTCGGATGAGCAGTTCTTC	CASSAPPLSDEQFF
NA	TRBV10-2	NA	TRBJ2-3	TGCGCCAGCAGTGGTCAGGGGGGAGATACGCAGTATTTT	CASSGQGGDTQYF
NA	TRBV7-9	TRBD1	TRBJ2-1	TGTGCCAGCAGCTTACCAGGGGGCTCCTACAATGAGCAGTTCTTC	CASSLPGGSYNEQFF
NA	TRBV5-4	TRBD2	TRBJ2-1	TGTGCCAGCAGCGCCACTAGCGGGAGGGTAGATGAGCAGTTCTTC	CASSATSGRVDEQFF
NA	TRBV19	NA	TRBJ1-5	TGTGCCAGAACCCCCGGACGGGGAAATCAGCCCCAGCATTTT	CARTPGRGNQPQHF
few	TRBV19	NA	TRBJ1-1	TGTGCCAGTAGTATAGCCCGACACCTCAGGACTGAAGCTTTCTTT	CASSIARHLRTEAFF
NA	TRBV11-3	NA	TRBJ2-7	TGTGCCAGCAGCCGGGTGGGGGGCGAGCAGTACTTC	CASSRVGGEQYF
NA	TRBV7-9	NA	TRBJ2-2	TGTGCCAGCAGAATAAGCGCACCTCCTAACGGCGGGGAGCTGTTTTTT	CASRISAPPNGGELFF
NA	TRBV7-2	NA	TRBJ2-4	TGTGCCAGCAGCTTAGACGGGGTAGCCAAAAACATTCAGTACTTC	CASSLDGVAKNIQYF
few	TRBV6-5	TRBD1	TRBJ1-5	TGTGCCAGCAGCACCGGGACAGGGAGCAATCAGCCCCAGCATTTT	CASSTGTGSNQPQHF
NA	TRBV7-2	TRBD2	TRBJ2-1	TGTGCCAGCAGCTTATCGACTACTAGCGCCCTCTACAATGAGCAGTTCTTC	CASSLSTTSALYNEQFF
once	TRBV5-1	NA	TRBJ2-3	TGCGCCAGCAGCTTGCAGAGGGCAGGTACGCAGTATTTT	CASSLQRAGTQYF